The table lists the clone carrying this T cell receptor (beta chain) with a few counts. This specimen comes from a study of blood T cells in healthy people across ages. Sample-barcoded 5' priming and a J-beta primer mix drove a second PCR of roughly 6 to 12 cycles. Each cDNA molecule, via a template-switch adaptor with 12 random nucleotides, was tagged. TCRdb recomputed calls from the 5' RACE reads with MiXCR, one row per CDR3 protein. The sample has 1,800,000 or so distinct CDR3 sequences, 39% seen once. CDR3 size: 12 residues. The V end was cut by 4 bases, the J end by 3 bases, with 10 bases between. Germline CDR1 is SQVTM and CDR2 is ANQGSEA.

The chain employs TRBV29-1 and TRBJ2-7; D is ambiguous. The sequenced material came from blood. This clonotype was sampled from a human donor in good health. The CDR3 region has the DNA TGCAGCGTTGGGCACGGCAACTACGAGCAGTACTTC. Its translation: CSVGHGNYEQYF.